The clone carrying this T cell receptor beta chain was counted only a few times. The V end was cut by 4 bases, the J end by 6 bases, with 17 bases between. Per germline, CDR1 SGHNT and CDR2 YYREEE (reference sequence). This CDR3 is built from 14 residues. Clones were sequenced by immunoSEQ multiplex PCR, and TCRdb holds only the in-frame ones, with some missing. The table has around 93,000 clones, approximately 87% seen once; the top ten hold about 1.6%. These data originate in a study of OX40 agonist ivuxolimab in advanced cancers. The V gene is TRBV5-4, the J gene TRBJ2-7; D perhaps matches TRBD1 (6 bases). The sequence derives from an adult with an advanced solid tumor such as melanoma, head and neck, liver or kidney cancer. The input for sequencing was CD4+ or CD8+ T cells sorted from blood, taken in a trial of the OX40 agonist ivuxolimab. In nucleotides, the CDR3 is TGTGCCAGCAGCCGGGACGGGACACTCGGCGAGCAGTACTTC. It is translated as CASSRDGTLGEQYF.